These 31 T cell receptor beta chains share one sample of origin, sequenced in a study of tumor-infiltrating lymphocytes in primary liver carcinoma. In addition to blood RNA drawn from unsorted whole blood, germline DNA was extracted. The authors made TCR beta cDNA from around 500 ng total RNA with a constant-region primer. ARM-PCR, slightly modified, supplied the TCR beta libraries through three nested multiplex PCR rounds. It was with TRBV1-TRBV30 forward primers and a C-beta reverse primer that the first two PCR rounds were run, at approximately 9 cycles each. From the multiplex PCR reads, TCRdb called clonotypes with MiXCR, one entry per CDR3 protein. The table has approximately 330,000 distinct CDR3 sequences, around three fifths seen once; the top ten hold under 8%. Sequencing used peripheral blood. These receptors were obtained from a man aged 35 to 55 with primary liver carcinoma and hepatitis B virus infection.

The chain employs TRBV5-1 and TRBJ2-2; tentatively, D is TRBD1 or TRBD2 (6 bases each). The V end lost 3 bases, the J end lost 4 bases, and 10 bases lay between the germline ends. This CDR3 comprises 14 residues. Germline V gene sequence: CDR1 SGHRS, CDR2 YFSETQ. The CDR3 loop is CASSSQGGTGELFF. The CDR3 bases are TGCGCCAGCAGCTCACAGGGAGGCACCGGGGAGCTGTTTTTT. Combining the CDR3 with reference TRBV5-1 and TRBJ2-2 gives the whole variable domain KAGVTQTPRYLIKTRGQQVTLSCSPISGHRSVSWYQQTPGQGLQFLFEYFSETQRNKGNFPGRFSGRQFSNSRSEMNVSTLELGDSALYLCASSSQGGTGELFFGEGSRLTVL.

Regarding this clonotype: A read error may be the cause here, since a much bigger clone is one base away. The V gene is TRBV12-3 or TRBV12-4, the J gene TRBJ2-5; D gene ambiguous. This CDR3 is 13 amino acids long. The ends were cut back, 5 bases at V and 2 bases at J, with 9 bases in the middle. CDR3 sequence: CASSKRVQETQYF. CDR3 bases: TGTGCCAGCAGTAAAAGGGTGCAAGAGACCCAGTACTTC.

The chain has TRBV5-1 and TRBJ2-1; 7 bases are a match to TRBD1. The V gene end was trimmed by 0 bases and the J gene end by 5 bases; junction bases not matched to a gene: 5. The CDR3 covers 15 residues. Germline-derived CDR1 and CDR2 are SGHRS and YFSETQ. The CDR3 protein is CASSLVGGFNNEQFF. Here the CDR3 DNA reads TGCGCCAGCAGCTTGGTAGGGGGCTTCAACAATGAGCAGTTCTTC.

This chain joins TRBV6-2 or TRBV6-3 and TRBJ2-1; 7 nucleotides match TRBD2. V shed 6 bases and J 3 bases; nucleotides not matched to a gene: 8. Germline lookup yields CDR1 MNHEY and CDR2 SVGEGT. The CDR3 has 15 amino acids. CDR3 DNA sequence: TGTGCCAGCAGCTCCCTCCCTAGCGGCTACAATGAGCAGTTCTTC. Amino acids: CASSSLPSGYNEQFF.

Remarks on this clonotype: A much larger clone differs from this one at a single base, so this may be a read error. The rearrangement joins TRBV29-1 to TRBJ1-1; D gene ambiguous. The germline CDR1 and CDR2 sequences are SQVTM and ANQGSEA. The length of the CDR3 is 14 residues. V was cut by 2 bases and J by 4 bases, with 14 bases left in between. The CDR3 loop reads CSVETGGSGTEAFF. In DNA, the CDR3 is TGCAGCGTTGAAACTGGAGGGAGCGGCACTGAAGCTTTCTTT.

This rearrangement joins TRBV11-2 to TRBJ2-2; TRBD1 is a possible D gene (5 bases). The V end lost 5 bases, the J end lost 5 bases, and 18 bases lay between the germline ends. Germline CDR1 is SGHAT and CDR2 is FQNNGV. This CDR3 is built from 16 residues. CDR3 protein: CASSKQGGRLTGELFF. CDR3 in DNA: TGTGCCAGCAGCAAGCAGGGCGGCAGGTTAACCGGGGAGCTGTTTTTT. Together with reference TRBV11-2 and TRBJ2-2, the CDR3 gives the full variable domain: EAGVAQSPRYKIIEKRQSVAFWCNPISGHATLYWYQQILGQGPKLLIQFQNNGVVDDSQLPKDRFSAERLKGVDSTLKIQPAKLEDSAVYLCASSKQGGRLTGELFFGEGSRLTVL.

The chain carries TRBV21-1 and TRBJ2-7; TRBD1, as called in the table, went unchecked against the DNA. TRBV21-1 is classified as a pseudogene. There are 11 residues in the CDR3. The DNA for the CDR3 is TGTGCCAGCAGCACCCCGGGCGAGCAGTACTTC. Amino acids: CASSTPGEQYF.

To note about this clonotype: At one end the junction does not follow the germline gene, possibly because of a read error. The chain employs TRBV6-6 and TRBJ2-2; D is unclear. The V gene's germline CDR1 is MNHNY and CDR2 SVGAGI (reference sequence). The CDR3 loop spans 14 amino acids. The chain's CDR3 is CACSYDLGTGELFF. The DNA for the CDR3 is TGTGCCTGCAGTTACGATCTGGGCACCGGGGAGCTGTTTTTT.

This clonotype occurred many times. The V call is TRBV12-3 or TRBV12-4, the J call TRBJ1-2; D uncertain. Trimming cost V 2 bases and J 6 bases, with 1 base left between them. The CDR3 is 10 amino acids. CDR3 residues: CASSLNGYTF. For the CDR3, the DNA is TGTGCCAGCAGTTTAAATGGCTACACCTTC.

On this clonotype itself: A read error may account for a junction end that differs from germline. The rearrangement uses TRBV4-1 and TRBJ1-4; D is unresolved. This CDR3 has 14 residues. Germline V CDR1 and CDR2: MGHRA, YSYEKL. The chain's CDR3 is CANSQVTYSEKLFF. The CDR3 DNA follows: TGCGCCAACAGCCAAGTGACTTATAGTGAAAAACTGTTTTTT.

Notes on this clonotype: The junction differs from germline at one of its ends, possibly a read error. The chain recombines TRBV6-6 with TRBJ1-2; 9 bases fit TRBD1. Germline V CDR1 and CDR2: MNHNY, SVGAGI (reference sequence). CDR3 length: 17 residues. CDR3 bases: TGTGCCAGCAGTTACGAGCCGGGGACAGGGAGTAACTATAGCTACACCTTC. Translated: CASSYEPGTGSNYSYTF.

As concerns this clonotype: The junction departs from germline at one end; a sequencing error may be responsible. The chain recombines TRBV29-1 with TRBJ2-1; no firm D call. CDR3 length equals 12 residues. The germline CDR1 and CDR2 sequences are SQVTM and ANQGSEA. The CDR3 reads CSVGGSLIEHFF. CDR3 in DNA: TGCAGCGTTGGAGGATCACTCATTGAGCACTTCTTC.

V is TRBV7-3 and J is TRBJ2-1, with D perhaps given as TRBD1 or TRBD2 (5 bases each). The CDR3 is made up of 13 amino acids. Germline assignment: CDR1 SGHTA and CDR2 FQGTGA. Trimming cost V 2 bases and J 8 bases, with 10 bases left between them. CDR3 protein: CASSLEGPHEQFF. The DNA for the CDR3 is TGTGCCAGCAGCTTAGAGGGGCCCCATGAGCAGTTCTTC.

This clonotype was detected only once. The junction departs from the called germline gene at one end, perhaps through a read error. This rearrangement joins TRBV11-2 to TRBJ1-1, with TRBD1 matching over 8 bases. The CDR3 length is 14 residues. Germline CDR1 is SGHAT and CDR2 is FQNNGV. CDR3 protein: CASSSGTGGTEVFF. CDR3 nucleotide sequence: TGTGCCAGCAGCAGTGGGACAGGTGGGACTGAAGTTTTCTTT.

This clonotype was detected a few times. The genes are TRBV14 and TRBJ1-4, with 7 bases aligning to TRBD1. CDR1 and CDR2 (germline): SGHDN, FVKESK. The CDR3 is made up of 15 amino acids. V was clipped by 2 bases and J by 7 bases; unmatched bases: 7. As DNA, the CDR3 is TGTGCCAGCAGCCAAAGGGGACAGCTTGGTGAAAAACTGTTTTTT. Its translation: CASSQRGQLGEKLFF.

The V and J genes are TRBV5-1 and TRBJ1-3; D may be TRBD1 (5 bases). Trimming cost V 2 bases and J 0 bases, with 24 bases left between them. CDR3 size: 20 residues. From germline, CDR1 is SGHRS and CDR2 YFSETQ. The CDR3 region is CASSFKAMGPSTVSGNTIYF. CDR3 in DNA: TGCGCCAGCAGCTTTAAGGCCATGGGGCCGTCGACAGTCTCTGGAAACACCATATATTTT. Looking up the rest from reference TRBV5-1 and TRBJ1-3 gives the full variable domain: KAGVTQTPRYLIKTRGQQVTLSCSPISGHRSVSWYQQTPGQGLQFLFEYFSETQRNKGNFPGRFSGRQFSNSRSEMNVSTLELGDSALYLCASSFKAMGPSTVSGNTIYFGEGSWLTVV.

Details on this clonotype: A much larger clone differs by one base, so this may be a read error. This rearrangement joins TRBV6-2 or TRBV6-3 to TRBJ2-1; TRBD1 matches at 7 bases. Germline V gene data show CDR1 as MNHEY and CDR2 as SVGEGT. V lost 7 bases, J lost 5 bases, and 11 bases stayed unmatched. There are 15 residues in the CDR3. The DNA of the CDR3 is TGTGCCAGCACTCCACGACAGGGAAGTGACAATGAGCAGTTCTTC. It translates to CASTPRQGSDNEQFF.

Details on this clonotype: One base away lies a much larger clone, so this may be a sequencing read error. The chain couples TRBV4-3 to TRBJ1-1; the D is unclear. The CDR3 loop spans 15 amino acids. CDR1 is LGHNA and CDR2 is YSLEER in the germline V gene. CDR3 region: CASSQDQVANTETFF. DNA for the CDR3: TGCGCCAGCAGCCAAGATCAGGTGGCGAACACTGAAACTTTCTTT.

The V and J genes are TRBV28 and TRBJ1-1, with TRBD1 matching over 7 bases. This CDR3 has 16 amino acids. CDR1 and CDR2 from the germline V gene are MDHEN and SYDVKM. The trim removed 7 bases at V and 1 base at J, leaving 12 bases unmatched. In DNA, the CDR3 is TGTGCCAGCAAAAAAGGAGGGGGCAGCGGGAACACTGAAGCTTTCTTT. Its translation is CASKKGGGSGNTEAFF.

A note on this clonotype: At one end, the junction sequence differs from germline, possibly due to a read error. The chain couples TRBV30 to TRBJ1-2, with D possibly TRBD1 on 5 matching bases. This CDR3 has 16 amino acids. Germline assignment: CDR1 GTSNPN and CDR2 SVGIG (reference sequence). Written as DNA, the CDR3 is TGTGTCTGGAGTGAGCGGAGCCGGGACGGATTTTATCGCTACACCTTC. It codes for CVWSERSRDGFYRYTF.

In regard to this clonotype: It may be a read error: a sequence one base away is much more abundant. The V call is TRBV29-1, the J call TRBJ1-2; D remains ambiguous. V gave up 6 bases and J gave up 4 bases, with 18 bases separating them. CDR1 is SQVTM, CDR2 ANQGSEA, per germline. This CDR3 has 14 amino acids. This CDR3 is CSVKFGPSIYGYTF. The CDR3 nucleotides are TGCAGCGTCAAGTTTGGACCGTCGATCTATGGCTACACCTTC.

The V gene is TRBV6-1, the J gene TRBJ2-5; 10 bases align to TRBD2. Germline V gene data show CDR1 as MNHNS and CDR2 as SASEGT. The V segment lost 4 bases and the J segment 7 bases; nucleotides outside the gene matches: 12. This CDR3 comprises 16 residues. As DNA, the CDR3 is TGTGCCAGCAGTGGTCCTAGCGGGAGTACGTACTGGACCCAGTACTTC. It specifies CASSGPSGSTYWTQYF.

Of note for this clonotype: At one boundary the junction diverges from the germline segment, which might be a read error. The V call is TRBV29-1, the J call TRBJ2-1, with D possibly being TRBD1 or TRBD2 (5 bases each). Germline V CDR1 and CDR2: SQVTM, ANQGSEA. The CDR3 runs 13 residues. The CDR3 DNA reads as TGCAGCGTTTCTACCGGGACCTACAATGAGAAGTTCTTC. Its translation is CSVSTGTYNEKFF.

The chain recombines TRBV11-2 with TRBJ2-7; TRBD2 matches 7 bases. The V segment lost 4 bases and the J segment 7 bases; nucleotides outside the gene matches: 19. Germline loops: CDR1 SGHAT, CDR2 FQNNGV. CDR3 length: 17 amino acids. The CDR3 region has the DNA TGTGCCAGCAGCTACGGTCACGCGCGACTAGCTGGCTATGAGCAGTACTTC. Translating gives CASSYGHARLAGYEQYF. Variable domain in full (rest from reference TRBV11-2 and TRBJ2-7): EAGVAQSPRYKIIEKRQSVAFWCNPISGHATLYWYQQILGQGPKLLIQFQNNGVVDDSQLPKDRFSAERLKGVDSTLKIQPAKLEDSAVYLCASSYGHARLAGYEQYFGPGTRLTVT.

The J gene is TRBJ2-3, the V gene TRBV29-1, with unresolved D. CDR3 length: 14 residues. The ends were cut back, 5 bases at V and 6 bases at J, with 18 bases in the middle. Germline V lookup: CDR1 SQVTM, CDR2 ANQGSEA. CDR3 coding DNA: TGCAGCGTTCTCTTAGAATTGGCTGCGGATACGCAGTATTTT. This gives the protein CSVLLELAADTQYF.

Notes on this clonotype: Mismatch with germline at one junction end may stem from a read error. The V and J genes are TRBV11-2 and TRBJ2-1, with D perhaps matching TRBD2 (6 bases). The CDR3 length is 13 residues. Germline values: CDR1 SGHAT, CDR2 FQNNGV. CDR3 nucleotide sequence: TGTACCAGCAGCACCCCCGGGGGTGGTGAACAGTTCTTC. Protein product: CTSSTPGGGEQFF.

A word on this clonotype: A much larger clone differs by one base, so this may be a read error. The rearrangement joins TRBV6-6 to TRBJ2-7; 12 bases map to TRBD2. Germline V gives CDR1 MNHNY, CDR2 SVGAGI (reference sequence). This CDR3 has 13 amino acids. For the CDR3, the DNA is TGTACCAGCGGACTAGCGGGGCACTACGAGCAGTACTTC. It encodes CTSGLAGHYEQYF.

V usage is TRBV7-9 and J usage is TRBJ1-6; D ambiguous. The CDR3 consists of 16 residues. Trimming took 6 bases from V and 9 from J, leaving 21 bases between them. Per germline, CDR1 SEHNR and CDR2 FQNEAQ (reference sequence). The CDR3 nucleotides are TGTGCCAGCAGTCAGTGCCGAGACCTGAGTGGTTCACCCCTCCACTTT. Translation: CASSQCRDLSGSPLHF.

The chain carries TRBV11-1 and TRBJ2-2, with a tentative D call TRBD1 (6 bases). With 11 bases removed from V and 1 base from J, the gap between germline ends came to 17 bases. CDR1 is SGHAT and CDR2 is FQDESV in the germline V gene (reference sequence). The CDR3 length is 15 residues. The CDR3 DNA follows: TGTGCCGCCAGCTACCAACAGGGGAACACCGGGGAGCTGTTTTTT. Translated: CAASYQQGNTGELFF.

Concerning this clonotype itself: One end of the junction fails to match germline, which may point to a read error. This chain joins TRBV4-1 and TRBJ2-7; TRBD2 agrees at 7 bases. The CDR3 consists of 15 residues. Germline V gene sequence: CDR1 MGHRA, CDR2 YSYEKL. CDR3 residues: CASSVALAVAYEHYF. The CDR3 nucleotides read TGCGCCAGCAGCGTAGCCCTAGCGGTCGCCTACGAGCACTACTTC.

In the case of this clonotype: A much larger clone is a single base away; this may be a read error. The chain links TRBV6-5 to TRBJ2-2; D is uncertain. Deletions cut 2 bases from V and 7 bases from J, with 14 bases between. The CDR3 is 15 amino acids. The germline gives CDR1 MNHEY, CDR2 SVGAGI. The DNA of the CDR3 is TGTGCCAGCAGTTACACTGGCGGAGCACTCGGGGAGCTGTTTTTT. It codes for CASSYTGGALGELFF.